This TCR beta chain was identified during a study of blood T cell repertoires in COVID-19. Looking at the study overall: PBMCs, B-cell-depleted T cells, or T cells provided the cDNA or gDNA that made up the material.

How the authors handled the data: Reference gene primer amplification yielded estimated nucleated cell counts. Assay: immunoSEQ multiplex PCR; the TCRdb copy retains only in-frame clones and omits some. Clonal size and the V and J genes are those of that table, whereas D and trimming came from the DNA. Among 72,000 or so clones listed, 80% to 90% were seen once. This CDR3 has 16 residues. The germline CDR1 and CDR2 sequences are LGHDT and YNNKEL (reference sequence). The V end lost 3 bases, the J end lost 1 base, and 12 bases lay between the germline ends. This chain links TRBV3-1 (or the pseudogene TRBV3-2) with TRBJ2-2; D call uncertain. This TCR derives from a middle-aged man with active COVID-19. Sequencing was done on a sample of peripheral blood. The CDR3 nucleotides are TGTGCCAGCAGCCAGCTATCGACTTTGAACACCGGGGAGCTGTTTTTT. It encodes CASSQLSTLNTGELFF.